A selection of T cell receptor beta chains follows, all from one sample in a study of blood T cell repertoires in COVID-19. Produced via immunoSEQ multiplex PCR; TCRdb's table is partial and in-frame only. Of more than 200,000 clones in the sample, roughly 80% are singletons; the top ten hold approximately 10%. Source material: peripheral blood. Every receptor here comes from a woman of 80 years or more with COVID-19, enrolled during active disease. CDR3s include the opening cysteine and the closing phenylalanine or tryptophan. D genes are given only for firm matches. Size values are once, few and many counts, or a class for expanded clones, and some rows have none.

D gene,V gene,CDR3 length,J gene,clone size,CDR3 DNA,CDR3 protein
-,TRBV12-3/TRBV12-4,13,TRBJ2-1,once,TGTGCCAGCAGTTTATCCTCCAGGGAAGGGCAGTTCTTC,CASSLSSREGQFF
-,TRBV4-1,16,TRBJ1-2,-,TGCGCCAGCAGCCTCCTGGAAAAGGGGTCCTCCTATGGCTACACCTTC,CASSLLEKGSSYGYTF
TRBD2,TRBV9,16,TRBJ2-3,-,TGTGCCAGCAGCCCGAGTCGCGGGGGGGGCACAGATACGCAGTATTTT,CASSPSRGGGTDTQYF
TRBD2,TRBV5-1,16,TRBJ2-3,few,TGCGCCAGCACCCTGGGGTTACGGGGGGGCTCAGATACGCAGTATTTT,CASTLGLRGGSDTQYF
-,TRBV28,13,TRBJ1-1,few,TGTGCCAGCAGTTTAAGACAGTCCACTGAAGCTTTCTTT,CASSLRQSTEAFF
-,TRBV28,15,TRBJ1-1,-,TGTGCCAGCAGTCAATCGAGGCTGGGGAACACTGAAGCTTTCTTT,CASSQSRLGNTEAFF
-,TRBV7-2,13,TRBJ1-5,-,TGTGCCAGCAGCTTAGGTAGCATTCAGCCCCAGCATTTT,CASSLGSIQPQHF
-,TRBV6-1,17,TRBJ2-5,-,TGTGCCAGCAGTGAAGCGATCCTTCCCAGGCAGCGGGAGACCCAGTACTTC,CASSEAILPRQRETQYF
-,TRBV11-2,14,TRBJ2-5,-,TGTGCCAGCAGCTTAGGACTAGTCAGAGAGACCCAGTACTTC,CASSLGLVRETQYF
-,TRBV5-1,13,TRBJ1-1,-,TGCGCCAGCAGCGAGGGCAGCCACACTGAAGCTTTCTTT,CASSEGSHTEAFF
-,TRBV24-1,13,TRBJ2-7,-,TGTGCCACCAGTGCCCCGGGAAACTACGAGCAGTACTTC,CATSAPGNYEQYF
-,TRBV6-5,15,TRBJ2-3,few,TGTGCCAGCAACCGAGGGGGTGGTAGAACAGATACGCAGTATTTT,CASNRGGGRTDTQYF
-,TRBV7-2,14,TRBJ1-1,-,TGTGCCAGCAGCTTAGCTGGTGCCGGGAGTGAAGCTTTCTTT,CASSLAGAGSEAFF
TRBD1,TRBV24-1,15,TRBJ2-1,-,TGTGCCACCAGTGACCCCCGGACAGGGGTAGATGAGCAGTTCTTC,CATSDPRTGVDEQFF
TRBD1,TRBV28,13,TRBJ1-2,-,TGTGCCAGCAGACTTACAGGGGTTAATGGCTACACCTTC,CASRLTGVNGYTF
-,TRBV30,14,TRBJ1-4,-,TGTGCCTGGAGTGCCCCAACAGAATTCGGAAAACTGTTTTTT,CAWSAPTEFGKLFF
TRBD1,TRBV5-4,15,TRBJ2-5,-,TGTGCCAGCAGCCAAGGACAGGGAAGGGCGGAGACCCAGTACTTC,CASSQGQGRAETQYF
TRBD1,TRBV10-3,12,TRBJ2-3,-,TGTGCCATCAGTGAGGGAGACAGGGGGCAGTATTTT,CAISEGDRGQYF
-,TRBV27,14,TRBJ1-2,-,TGTGCCAGCAGTTCCAACAGGGAATCCTATGGCTACACCTTC,CASSSNRESYGYTF
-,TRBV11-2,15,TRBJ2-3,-,TGTGCCAGCAGCTTAGATAGCAGGGTAACAGATACGCAGTATTTT,CASSLDSRVTDTQYF
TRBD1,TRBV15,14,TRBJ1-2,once,TGTGCCACCAGCGGCAGACAGGGGAACTATGGCTACACCTTC,CATSGRQGNYGYTF
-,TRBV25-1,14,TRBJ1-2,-,TGTGCCAGCAGTCGCGGGGGCGCGGACTATGGCTACACCTTC,CASSRGGADYGYTF
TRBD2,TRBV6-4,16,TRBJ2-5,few,TGTGCCAGCAGTGACATGCAGCGGGAGGTCCAAGAGACCCAGTACTTC,CASSDMQREVQETQYF
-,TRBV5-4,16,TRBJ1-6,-,TGTGCCAGCAGCTTCCCTTTACCGGGACATAGTTCACCCCTCCACTTT,CASSFPLPGHSSPLHF
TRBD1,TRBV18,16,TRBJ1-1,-,TGTGCCAGCTCACCAAGGGAGCAGGGGGCGCACACTGAAGCTTTCTTT,CASSPREQGAHTEAFF
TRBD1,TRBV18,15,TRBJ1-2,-,TGTGCCAGCTCACCAACCGGGACAGGTGAATATGGCTACACCTTC,CASSPTGTGEYGYTF
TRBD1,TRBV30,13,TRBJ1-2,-,TGTGCCTGGAGGGGACAGGGAGAGAGAGGCTACACCTTC,CAWRGQGERGYTF
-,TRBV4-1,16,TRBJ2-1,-,TGCGCCAGCAGCCAAGGTTACGGGGGGCCAGGGAATGAGCAGTTCTTC,CASSQGYGGPGNEQFF
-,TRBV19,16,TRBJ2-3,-,TGTGCCAGTAGTATAGCCCCCCAGGCTAGCACAGATACGCAGTATTTT,CASSIAPQASTDTQYF
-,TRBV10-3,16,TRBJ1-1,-,TGTGCCATCAGTGAGTCGCCCGGGGAGAGGAACACTGAAGCTTTCTTT,CAISESPGERNTEAFF
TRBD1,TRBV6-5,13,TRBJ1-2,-,TGTGCCAGCAGCCTTGACAGGGCGGAGGGCTACACCTTC,CASSLDRAEGYTF
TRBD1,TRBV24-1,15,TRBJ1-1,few,TGTGCCACCAGTGATGAAAAGGGGGCTGGCACTGAAGCTTTCTTT,CATSDEKGAGTEAFF
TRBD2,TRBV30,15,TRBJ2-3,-,TGTGCCTGGAGTGTAGGCGCGGGGGAGGCGGATACGCAGTATTTT,CAWSVGAGEADTQYF
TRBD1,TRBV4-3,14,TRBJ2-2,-,TGCGCCAGCAGCCAAGAGGACAGGGCCGGGGAGCTGTTTTTT,CASSQEDRAGELFF
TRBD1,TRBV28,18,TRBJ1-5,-,TGTGCCAGCAGCAAGGACAGGGGAAGTCCATCGGGCAATCAGCCCCAGCATTTT,CASSKDRGSPSGNQPQHF
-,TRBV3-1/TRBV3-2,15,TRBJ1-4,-,TGTGCCAGCAGCCCGGTGGCAGGCGCGAATGAAAAACTGTTTTTT,CASSPVAGANEKLFF
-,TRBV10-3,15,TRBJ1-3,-,TGTGCCATCAGCTCGGGACACAGCTCTGGAAACACCATATATTTT,CAISSGHSSGNTIYF
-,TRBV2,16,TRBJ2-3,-,TGTGCCAGCAGCTACGGGGGACGACAAAGCACAGATACGCAGTATTTT,CASSYGGRQSTDTQYF
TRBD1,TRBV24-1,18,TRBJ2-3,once,TGTGCCACCAGTGATACTCAGGGGGTGACAGGGGGGACAGATACGCAGTATTTT,CATSDTQGVTGGTDTQYF
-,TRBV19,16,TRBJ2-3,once,TGTGCCAGTAGTATGTGGGGGGGGGCCTTCACAGATACGCAGTATTTT,CASSMWGGAFTDTQYF
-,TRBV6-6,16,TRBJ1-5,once,TGTGCCAGCAGCCTAGGGAGGGGTGGAGGCAATCAGCCCCAGCATTTT,CASSLGRGGGNQPQHF
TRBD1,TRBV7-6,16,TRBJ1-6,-,TGTGCCAGCAGCTTACTAACGACAGGGGGCCTTTCACCCCTCCACTTT,CASSLLTTGGLSPLHF
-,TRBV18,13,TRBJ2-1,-,TGTGCCAGCTCACCAAATGAGTTCGTGGACTGTTTCTTC,CASSPNEFVDCFF